The 11 T cell receptor beta chains in this list originate from one sample, sequenced in a study of cytomegalovirus exposure and HLA in healthy donors. The PCR was carried out with 60 Vbeta primers and 13 Jbeta primers. The method was immunoSEQ multiplex PCR; TCRdb's version includes in-frame clones alone and lacks a portion of them. The sample contains just over 150,000 clones, roughly 70% of which appear only once. The source material was PBMCs. These receptors came from a man aged 35-49 years in good health and CMV-seropositive.

The chain combines TRBV11-2 with TRBJ2-7; D unclear. Germline values: CDR1 SGHAT, CDR2 FQNNGV. V dropped 5 bases and J dropped 0 bases, with 11 bases sitting between them. This CDR3 region has 14 residues. The CDR3, as DNA: TGTGCCAGCAGCCGATCCTTGAGCTCCTACGAGCAGTACTTC. Its protein is CASSRSLSSYEQYF.

The chain is built from TRBV9 and TRBJ2-3; 10 nucleotides line up with TRBD2. With V trimmed by 1 base and J by 3 bases, 2 bases remained unmatched. The length of the CDR3 is 15 residues. Germline CDR1 reads SGDLS; CDR2 reads YYNGEE. CDR3 loop: CASSVIAGGTDTQYF. The CDR3 DNA follows: TGTGCCAGCAGCGTAATAGCGGGGGGAACAGATACGCAGTATTTT. Complete variable domain (other parts from reference TRBV9 and TRBJ2-3): DSGVTQTPKHLITATGQRVTLRCSPRSGDLSVYWYQQSLDQGLQFLIQYYNGEERAKGNILERFSAQQFPDLHSELNLSSLELGDSALYFCASSVIAGGTDTQYFGPGTRLTVL.

The rearrangement joins TRBV7-9 to TRBJ1-2; 7 bases line up with TRBD1. V shed 5 bases, J shed 10 bases, and the junction held 4 bases outside the gene matches. This CDR3 has 11 residues. From germline, CDR1 is SEHNR and CDR2 FQNEAQ (reference sequence). Here the CDR3 DNA reads TGTGCCAGCAGCCAAGACAGGGCCTACACCTTC. Encoded protein: CASSQDRAYTF.

The chain has TRBV4-1 and TRBJ2-5; 11 positions match TRBD1. The last part of the DNA fits TRBJ2-7 better; the J call may be wrong. Germline V lookup: CDR1 MGHRA, CDR2 YSYEKL. The CDR3 sequence is 14 residues long. The CDR3 protein is CASSVRDRGNEQYF. CDR3 bases: TGCGCCAGCAGCGTCCGGGACAGGGGGAACGAGCAGTACTTC.

This chain joins TRBV18 and TRBJ1-1; TRBD1 agrees at 7 bases. V shed 2 bases, J shed 1 base, and the junction held 4 bases outside the gene matches. The CDR3 loop spans 15 amino acids. CDR1 is KGHSH, CDR2 LQKENI, per germline. CDR3 sequence reads: CASSPKGAGNTEAFF. The CDR3 DNA is TGTGCCAGCTCACCAAAGGGGGCAGGGAACACTGAAGCTTTCTTT.

The chain employs TRBV19 and TRBJ1-2; 7 bases line up with TRBD1. This CDR3 is 16 amino acids long. Germline V gene data show CDR1 as LNHDA and CDR2 as SQIVND (reference sequence). The V segment lost 3 bases and the J segment 12 bases; nucleotides outside the gene matches: 19. The CDR3 DNA sequence: TGTGCCAGTAGTATTGGGGGCGCTTTGATGTCGACAGGGAACACCTTC. Protein product: CASSIGGALMSTGNTF.

The J gene is TRBJ1-3, the V gene TRBV5-1; D remains ambiguous. The ends were cut back, 0 bases at V and 0 bases at J, with 10 bases in the middle. Germline values: CDR1 SGHRS, CDR2 YFSETQ. The CDR3 has 16 amino acids. This chain's CDR3 is CASSLGAGASGNTIYF. CDR3 DNA: TGCGCCAGCAGCTTGGGGGCAGGTGCCTCTGGAAACACCATATATTTT.

This clone was seen only once. The chain is built from TRBV27 and TRBJ2-7; no clear D gene. CDR3 length equals 15 residues. V lost 0 bases and J lost 5, with 14 bases in between. Per the germline V gene, CDR1 is MNHEY and CDR2 is SMNVEV (reference sequence). The CDR3 here is CASSLSTLSFDEQYF. The CDR3, as DNA: TGTGCCAGCAGTTTATCAACACTATCTTTCGACGAGCAGTACTTC.

The CDR3: CASSPGRGQETQYF. The CDR3 coding sequence is TGTGCCAGCAGCCCCGGTCGGGGCCAAGAGACCCAGTACTTC. The chain combines TRBV7-3 with TRBJ2-5, with D maybe TRBD2 (5 bases). Germline V gene data show CDR1 as SGHTA and CDR2 as FQGTGA. The V gene lost 5 bases and the J gene lost 1 base, with 11 bases spanning the gap. The CDR3 sequence is 14 residues long.

This clone was picked up a small number of times. Additional DNA sequences in this sample encode the identical CDR3. The genes are TRBV4-1 and TRBJ1-1, with D hard to call. The CDR3 has 13 residues. CDR1 is MGHRA, CDR2 YSYEKL, per germline. V lost 2 bases to trimming and J lost 0 bases, with 4 bases between them. The CDR3 sequence: CASSQPLNTEAFF. In DNA form, the CDR3 reads TGCGCCAGCAGCCAACCCTTGAACACTGAAGCTTTCTTT.

This clone was observed a few times. This sample includes further DNA sequences coding for the same CDR3. The chain has TRBV27 and TRBJ1-1; D unresolved. The CDR3 loop spans 12 amino acids. V lost 5 bases, J lost 1 base, and 5 bases lay in between. Germline assignment: CDR1 MNHEY and CDR2 SMNVEV (reference sequence). This CDR3 reads CASSTGNTEAFF. DNA of the CDR3: TGTGCCAGCAGTACCGGGAACACTGAAGCTTTCTTT.